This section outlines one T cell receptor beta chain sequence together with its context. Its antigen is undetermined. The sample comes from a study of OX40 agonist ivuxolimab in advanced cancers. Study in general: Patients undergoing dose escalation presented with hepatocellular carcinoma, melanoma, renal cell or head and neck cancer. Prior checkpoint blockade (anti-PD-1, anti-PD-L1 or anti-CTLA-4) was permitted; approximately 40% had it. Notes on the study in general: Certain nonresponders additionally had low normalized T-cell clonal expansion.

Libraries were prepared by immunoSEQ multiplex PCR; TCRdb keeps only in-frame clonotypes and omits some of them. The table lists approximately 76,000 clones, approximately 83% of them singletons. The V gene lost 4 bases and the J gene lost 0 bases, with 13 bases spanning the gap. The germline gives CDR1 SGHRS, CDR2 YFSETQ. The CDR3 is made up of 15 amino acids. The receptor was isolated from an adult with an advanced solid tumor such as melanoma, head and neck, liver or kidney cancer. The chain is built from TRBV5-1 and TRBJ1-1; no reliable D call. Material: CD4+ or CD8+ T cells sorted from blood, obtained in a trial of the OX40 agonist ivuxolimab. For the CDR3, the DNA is TGCGCCAGCAGCAACGAGGGATCCCTGAACACTGAAGCTTTCTTT. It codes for CASSNEGSLNTEAFF.